This passage covers 27 T cell receptor beta chains from one sample sequenced in a study of blood T cell repertoires in COVID-19. TCRdb's copy holds only in-frame clones and misses some; the assay was immunoSEQ multiplex PCR. The data contain 140,000 to 150,000 clones, over 75% of them seen just once; the ten biggest clones take up 1.2%. The specimen was PBMCs or T cells enriched from blood (not recorded which). The receptors were gathered from a woman aged 25 to 39 with acute COVID-19.

This clone showed up just a few times. Distinct nucleotide sequences in the sample also encode this CDR3. This chain joins TRBV2 and TRBJ2-7, with a tentative D call TRBD1 (7 bases). Trimming left V 7 bases short and J 4 bases short, with 11 bases between. This CDR3 contains 12 residues. The V gene's germline CDR1 is SNHLY and CDR2 FYNNEI. The CDR3 is CASTAGGYEQYF. The DNA of the CDR3 is TGTGCCAGCACGGCAGGGGGGTACGAGCAGTACTTC.

This clone turned up a few times. The chain couples TRBV6-1 to TRBJ1-2; 10 bases map to TRBD1. CDR1 MNHNS and CDR2 SASEGT come from the germline V gene. The ends lost 2 bases at V and 6 bases at J; junction bases unmatched: 6. CDR3 length: 15 amino acids. The CDR3 region has the DNA TGTGCCAGCAGTGAAACATGGACAGGGGGAGATGGCTACACCTTC. The encoded protein is CASSETWTGGDGYTF.

The CDR3 loop is CASSEATNYGYTF. CDR3 sequence (DNA): TGTGCCAGCAGCGAGGCAACTAACTATGGCTACACCTTC. The chain recombines TRBV5-4 with TRBJ1-2; D remains ambiguous. The CDR3 loop spans 13 amino acids. V lost 4 bases and J 0 bases, leaving 7 bases between the germline ends. Germline lookup yields CDR1 SGHNT and CDR2 YYREEE (reference sequence).

Comment on this clone: At one end, the junction sequence differs from germline, possibly due to a read error. The J gene is TRBJ2-7, the V gene TRBV6-5, with 8 nucleotides matching TRBD2. The CDR3 has 15 amino acids. Germline CDR1 and CDR2: MNHEY and SVGAGI. The CDR3 DNA sequence: TGTGCCAGCACTTACGGGGGGGGTGGCTCCTACGAGCAGTACTTC. Its translation: CASTYGGGGSYEQYF.

This sequence joins TRBV7-2 and TRBJ2-1; TRBD2 might be the D (5 bases). Germline CDR1 is SGHTA and CDR2 is FQGNSA. The CDR3 totals 15 residues. The V end lost 2 bases, the J end lost 0 bases, and 8 bases lay between the germline ends. CDR3 sequence reads: CASSLQRSSYNEQFF. Here the CDR3 DNA reads TGTGCCAGCAGCTTACAGCGGAGCTCCTACAATGAGCAGTTCTTC.

The chain couples TRBV5-6 to TRBJ2-5; the match to TRBD2 covers 14 bases. The CDR3 covers 16 residues. Unmatched junction bases numbered 7, after V lost 4 bases and J lost 5 bases. Germline V gene data show CDR1 as SGHDT and CDR2 as YYEEEE. The CDR3 region has the DNA TGTGCCAGCAGCATGAGACTAGCGGGAGGGCCTGAGACCCAGTACTTC. Its translation is CASSMRLAGGPETQYF.

This chain uses TRBV29-1 with TRBJ1-5; 11 bases are a match to TRBD1. Looked up from germline, CDR1 is SQVTM and CDR2 is ANQGSEA. The trim removed 5 bases at V and 5 bases at J, leaving 8 bases unmatched. CDR3 size: 15 residues. The CDR3 sequence is CSVRTGGAGDQPQHF. As DNA, the CDR3 is TGCAGCGTTCGGACAGGGGGCGCCGGGGATCAGCCCCAGCATTTT.

The chain carries TRBV25-1 and TRBJ2-7; possible D gene TRBD1, 5 bases. Germline CDR1 MGHDK, CDR2 SYGVNS. V lost 1 base and J lost 4, with 11 bases in between. The length of the CDR3 is 14 residues. The CDR3: CASSELSRAYEQYF. CDR3 nucleotides: TGTGCCAGCAGTGAATTGAGCAGGGCTTACGAGCAGTACTTC.

This chain joins TRBV21-1 and TRBJ1-1; the table assigns TRBD1, which was not confirmed against the DNA. TRBV21-1 corresponds to a pseudogene. The CDR3 consists of 15 residues. The CDR3 sequence is CASSKVPGGRTEAFF. CDR3 in DNA: TGTGCCAGCAGCAAAGTTCCAGGGGGGAGGACTGAAGCTTTCTTT.

This chain joins TRBV6-6 and TRBJ1-1, with 7 positions matching TRBD1. Germline V gene sequence: CDR1 MNHNY, CDR2 SVGAGI (reference sequence). With V trimmed by 4 bases and J by 7 bases, 3 bases remained unmatched. This CDR3 comprises 12 residues. The CDR3 protein is CASSFQGGEAFF. The DNA for the CDR3 is TGTGCCAGCAGTTTCCAGGGGGGTGAAGCTTTCTTT.

This clone appeared a single time. The CDR3 bases are TGTGCCAGTAGTATTTCGACGGGACTAGCTCTAGATACGCAGTATTTT. Translation: CASSISTGLALDTQYF. This chain uses TRBV19 with TRBJ2-3; 9 bases match TRBD2. The CDR3 covers 16 residues. From germline, CDR1 is LNHDA and CDR2 SQIVND (reference sequence). Trimming at V came to 3 bases and at J to 5 bases, leaving 9 bases not matched to a gene.

This clone has a single count. The chain employs TRBV28 and TRBJ2-5; D may be TRBD1 (5 bases). This CDR3 has 13 amino acids. Between the trimmed V and J ends, which lost 4 bases and 5 bases, there was a span of 11 bases. CDR1 MDHEN and CDR2 SYDVKM come from the germline V gene. CDR3 residues: CASSWGHGETQYF. The CDR3 coding sequence is TGTGCCAGCAGTTGGGGCCACGGGGAGACCCAGTACTTC.

CDR3 protein: CASSFRTGGQETQYF. CDR3 sequence (DNA): TGTGCCAGCAGTTTTCGGACAGGGGGCCAAGAGACCCAGTACTTC. V gene TRBV6-5 combines with J gene TRBJ2-5; the match to TRBD1 covers 10 bases. The J segment lost 1 base and the V segment lost 4 bases, leaving 3 bases of the junction unmatched. The CDR3 is 15 amino acids. Germline lookup yields CDR1 MNHEY and CDR2 SVGAGI.

The chain recombines TRBV6-5 with TRBJ1-1; no clear D gene. Germline V gene lookup returns CDR1 MNHEY and CDR2 SVGAGI. This CDR3 has 12 residues. The V end lost 6 bases, the J end lost 4 bases, and 9 bases lay between the germline ends. The CDR3 region is CASSSAGTEAFF. The CDR3 DNA follows: TGTGCCAGCAGCTCCGCGGGCACTGAAGCTTTCTTT.

The count of this clone is one. The chain couples TRBV10-3 to TRBJ2-3, with D maybe TRBD2 (6 bases). The V end lost 7 bases, the J end lost 2 bases, and 10 bases lay between the germline ends. The CDR3 runs 13 residues. CDR1 and CDR2 from the germline V gene are ENHRY and SYGVKD. CDR3 protein: CAINGGATDTQYF. The CDR3 DNA reads TGTGCCATCAACGGCGGGGCCACAGATACGCAGTATTTT.

The chain employs TRBV24-1 and TRBJ2-3; perhaps TRBD2 as D (7 bases). The CDR3 has 15 amino acids. The germline V gene has CDR1 KGHDR and CDR2 SFDVKD. Deletions cut 2 bases from V and 0 bases from J, with 8 bases between. The CDR3 spells CATSDSGGSTDTQYF. The CDR3 nucleotides read TGTGCCACCAGTGATTCGGGGGGCAGCACAGATACGCAGTATTTT.

The chain links TRBV19 to TRBJ2-7; TRBD2 aligns across 9 bases. Germline assignment: CDR1 LNHDA and CDR2 SQIVND (reference sequence). The CDR3 is 15 residues long. V shed 4 bases and J 0 bases; nucleotides not matched to a gene: 4. The CDR3 sequence is CASSTHSGSSYEQYF. CDR3 sequence (DNA): TGTGCCAGTAGTACTCATAGCGGGAGCTCCTACGAGCAGTACTTC.

The chain is built from TRBV18 and TRBJ1-2; no clear D. Germline assignment: CDR1 KGHSH and CDR2 LQKENI. The ends were cut back, 2 bases at V and 8 bases at J, with 12 bases in the middle. CDR3 size: 13 residues. In nucleotides, the CDR3 is TGTGCCAGCTCACCAGAGGGAACGAAAGGCTACACCTTC. Residues: CASSPEGTKGYTF.

This clone was counted once. The chain employs TRBV18 and TRBJ1-1; 8 nucleotides align to TRBD1. CDR1 is KGHSH, CDR2 LQKENI, per germline. V lost 1 base and J lost 8; bases outside the gene matches: 9. CDR3 size: 15 residues. The CDR3 region is CASSPLPGQESEAFF. For the CDR3, the DNA is TGTGCCAGCTCACCACTCCCGGGACAGGAATCAGAAGCTTTCTTT.

This rearrangement joins TRBV19 to TRBJ2-6, with 7 bases that match TRBD1. CDR1 is LNHDA and CDR2 is SQIVND in the germline V gene (reference sequence). With 6 bases clipped from V and 0 bases from J, the junction kept 14 bases outside the gene matches. This CDR3 is built from 19 residues. For the CDR3, the DNA is TGTGCCAGTAGAGTTCAGACAGGGTACGGGACCTCTGGGGCCAACGTCCTGACTTTC. Translating it yields CASRVQTGYGTSGANVLTF.

The V gene is TRBV23-1, the J gene TRBJ2-7; 10 bases line up with TRBD2. TRBV23-1 is marked as an open reading frame, function uncertain. This CDR3 contains 22 residues. Trimming took 3 bases from V and 4 from J; bases not matched to a gene: 27. The CDR3 bases are TGCGCCAGCAGTCAGGGGACACACCAGCGGGAGGGCCTTAGGGGAGTATCGTACGAGCAGTACTTC. Encoded protein: CASSQGTHQREGLRGVSYEQYF.

This sequence joins TRBV5-8 and TRBJ2-7; 9 nucleotides align to TRBD2. CDR1 and CDR2 from the germline V gene are SGHTS and YDEGEE. Trimming cost V 4 bases and J 3 bases; bases outside gene matches: 11. The CDR3 is 16 residues long. The CDR3 DNA sequence: TGTGCCAGCAGCCCCCCCCCGACTAGCGGTTTCTACGAGCAGTACTTC. It is translated as CASSPPPTSGFYEQYF.

The chain carries TRBV28 and TRBJ1-3; D might be TRBD1 (6 bases). This CDR3 region has 15 residues. Trimming took 7 bases from V and 2 from J, leaving 15 bases between them. Per the germline V gene, CDR1 is MDHEN and CDR2 is SYDVKM. In nucleotides, the CDR3 is TGTGCCAGCAACCTAGGGGGTACGACTGGAAACACCATATATTTT. The encoded protein is CASNLGGTTGNTIYF. Drawing the rest from reference TRBV28 and TRBJ1-3, the complete variable domain is DVKVTQSSRYLVKRTGEKVFLECVQDMDHENMFWYRQDPGLGLRLIYFSYDVKMKEKGDIPEGYSVSREKKERFSLILESASTNQTSMYLCASNLGGTTGNTIYFGEGSWLTVV.

The chain uses TRBV29-1 and TRBJ2-5, with D perhaps TRBD1 (6 bases). V lost 6 bases to trimming and J lost 5 bases, with 13 bases between them. In germline, CDR1 is SQVTM, CDR2 ANQGSEA. This CDR3 contains 12 residues. CDR3 amino acids: CSVGAGLETQYF. The CDR3 region has the DNA TGCAGCGTGGGGGCCGGGCTGGAGACCCAGTACTTC. The variable domain in full, with the rest retrieved from reference TRBV29-1 and TRBJ2-5, is SAVISQKPSRDICQRGTSLTIQCQVDSQVTMMFWYRQQPGQSLTLIATANQGSEATYESGFVIDKFPISRPNLTFSTLTVSNMSPEDSSIYLCSVGAGLETQYFGPGTRLLVL.

The genes are TRBV5-6 and TRBJ2-7; TRBD2 is a possible D gene (6 bases). This CDR3 has 15 amino acids. From germline, CDR1 is SGHDT and CDR2 YYEEEE. Trimming removed 1 base from V and 2 bases from J, with 13 bases in between. CDR3 residues: CASSLYGRSPYEQYF. CDR3 sequence (DNA): TGTGCCAGCAGCTTGTACGGGAGATCCCCCTACGAGCAGTACTTC.

V usage is TRBV6-2 or TRBV6-3 and J usage is TRBJ2-3; TRBD2 is a possible D gene (5 bases). The V and J ends lost 6 bases and 0 bases respectively, with 10 bases between them. From germline, CDR1 is MNHEY and CDR2 SVGEGT. This CDR3 comprises 14 residues. The CDR3 DNA follows: TGTGCCAGCAGCCGTAGCGAGAGCACAGATACGCAGTATTTT. It specifies CASSRSESTDTQYF.

The rearrangement links TRBV3-1 (or the pseudogene TRBV3-2) to TRBJ1-2, with D unclear. The CDR3 covers 11 residues. V was cut by 5 bases and J by 7 bases, with 8 bases left in between. From germline, CDR1 is LGHDT and CDR2 YNNKEL (reference sequence). This CDR3 reads CASSAGSGYTF. For the CDR3, the DNA is TGTGCCAGCAGCGCCGGTTCTGGCTACACCTTC.